The 2 T cell receptor beta chains presented below share a single source sample, sequenced in a study of cytomegalovirus exposure and HLA in healthy donors. PCR was performed using 60 Vbeta and 13 Jbeta primers. Sequencing used immunoSEQ multiplex PCR; TCRdb keeps in-frame clones, though not all of them. The table has around 250,000 clones, around 80% seen once; the top ten hold almost 8%. Specimen: PBMCs. The receptors here all came from a woman aged 55 to 70 in good health and CMV-seropositive.

The chain combines TRBV7-3 with TRBJ1-5, with D possibly TRBD1 on 6 matching bases. The CDR3 runs 17 residues. The germline V gene encodes CDR1 SGHTA and CDR2 FQGTGA. The ends were cut back, 7 bases at V and 1 base at J, with 20 bases in the middle. The DNA of the CDR3 is TGTGCCAGCAAGGGGGAAGGGGTGGGTCGGAGCAATCAGCCCCAGCATTTT. It encodes CASKGEGVGRSNQPQHF.

A remark on this clone: Distinct nucleotide sequences in the sample also encode this CDR3. The chain joins TRBV6-5 to TRBJ1-2; 7 bases align to TRBD1. Germline CDR1 is MNHEY and CDR2 is SVGAGI. The CDR3 is 13 amino acids. V lost 5 bases to trimming and J lost 4 bases; unmatched junction nucleotides: 4. DNA for the CDR3: TGTGCCAGCAGTCGCGGGACAGCCTATGGCTACACCTTC. Translation: CASSRGTAYGYTF.